This passage covers 30 T cell receptor beta chains from one sample sequenced in a study of tissue T cells after allogeneic stem cell transplantation. TCRdb's table, derived via immunoSEQ multiplex PCR, lists solely in-frame clones and lacks some. The sample has 28,000 or so clones, roughly nine tenths seen once. The input for sequencing was blood, taken before transplantation. The receptor source for this set is a male donor at least 60 years old who later had graft-versus-host disease after an allogeneic stem cell transplant.

This chain uses TRBV5-1 with TRBJ1-5, with D possibly being TRBD1 (5 bases). This CDR3 contains 18 residues. Germline CDR1 and CDR2: SGHRS and YFSETQ. Trimming removed 1 base from V and 2 bases from J, with 19 bases in between. CDR3 nucleotide sequence: TGCGCCAGCAGCTTGTTAAAAACAGGTGAGTATGGCAATCAGCCCCAGCATTTT. Amino acids: CASSLLKTGEYGNQPQHF.

For the CDR3, the DNA is TGTGCCAGCAGTTATCGCGCGGAGTACGAGCAGTACTTC. This encodes CASSYRAEYEQYF. The V gene is TRBV11-3, the J gene TRBJ2-7; D unclear. CDR3 length: 13 amino acids. V lost 6 bases, J lost 4 bases, and 13 bases lay in between. The germline V gene has CDR1 SGHNT and CDR2 YENEEA.

V and J are TRBV6-5 and TRBJ2-1; D may be TRBD1 (6 bases). The CDR3 sequence is 14 residues long. Trimming shortened V by 6 bases and J by 4 bases, and 13 bases separated the two germline ends. CDR1 and CDR2 from the germline V gene are MNHEY and SVGAGI. The chain's CDR3 is CASRATGAYNEQFF. CDR3 in DNA: TGTGCCAGCAGAGCGACAGGAGCATACAATGAGCAGTTCTTC.

The V gene is TRBV18, the J gene TRBJ2-1, with 7 bases that match TRBD2. J was trimmed by 8 bases and V by 5 bases; bases with no gene match: 12. The germline V gene has CDR1 KGHSH and CDR2 LQKENI. This CDR3 comprises 15 residues. The CDR3 nucleotides read TGTGCCAGCTCAAGAACAGCCCGGGGGGTCGATGAGCAGTTCTTC. It yields the protein CASSRTARGVDEQFF.

The rearrangement uses TRBV3-1 (or the pseudogene TRBV3-2) and TRBJ2-2; tentative D call: TRBD1 (7 bases). V lost 1 base and J lost 6, with 12 bases in between. CDR1 is LGHDT and CDR2 is YNNKEL in the germline V gene (reference sequence). The CDR3 has 15 residues. CDR3 residues: CASSQADREAGELFF. CDR3 bases: TGTGCCAGCAGCCAAGCAGACAGGGAGGCCGGGGAGCTGTTTTTT.

The chain carries TRBV11-2 and TRBJ2-5; no definite D call. Germline V lookup: CDR1 SGHAT, CDR2 FQNNGV. V gave up 1 base and J gave up 3 bases, with 12 bases separating them. This CDR3 comprises 15 residues. The CDR3, as DNA: TGTGCCAGCAGCTTAGGCGTCCGTCGGGAAGAGACCCAGTACTTC. This encodes CASSLGVRREETQYF.

The genes are TRBV12-5 and TRBJ1-5; tentative D call: TRBD1 (6 bases). There are 13 residues in the CDR3. The germline V gene encodes CDR1 LGHNT and CDR2 FRNRAP. Trimming removed 3 bases at V and 6 bases at J, with 9 bases between. In DNA form, the CDR3 reads TGTGCTAGTGGTTTAGGGGGGGTTCAGCCCCAGCATTTT. Translation gives CASGLGGVQPQHF. Full variable domain (missing parts from reference TRBV12-5 and TRBJ1-5): DARVTQTPRHKVTEMGQEVTMRCQPILGHNTVFWYRQTMMQGLELLAYFRNRAPLDDSGMPKDRFSAEMPDATLATLKIQPSEPRDSAVYFCASGLGGVQPQHFGDGTRLSIL.

The rearrangement joins TRBV10-3 to TRBJ2-5; TRBD2 aligns across 16 bases. The CDR3 is made up of 18 amino acids. CDR1 and CDR2 (germline): ENHRY, SYGVKD. J lost 4 bases, V lost 6 bases, and 11 bases had no gene match. The CDR3 DNA reads TGTGCCATCAGCGGCGGGACTAGCGGGGGGGCCTCCCCAGAGACCCAGTACTTC. This translates into CAISGGTSGGASPETQYF.

The chain combines TRBV11-2 with TRBJ2-7, with a weak D call TRBD1 (6 bases). With 2 bases removed from V and 0 bases from J, the gap between germline ends came to 11 bases. The germline V gene encodes CDR1 SGHAT and CDR2 FQNNGV. The CDR3 has 15 amino acids. The CDR3: CASSLFRGPSYEQYF. The DNA of the CDR3 is TGTGCCAGCAGCTTATTCAGGGGCCCCTCCTACGAGCAGTACTTC.

The chain joins TRBV19 to TRBJ1-1; TRBD1 agrees at 8 bases. V shed 6 bases and J 4 bases; nucleotides not matched to a gene: 10. Germline V gene data show CDR1 as LNHDA and CDR2 as SQIVND (reference sequence). The CDR3 spans 15 residues. In DNA form, the CDR3 reads TGTGCCAGTAGCCCCCACAGGGGGGGAAGCACTGAAGCTTTCTTT. As protein: CASSPHRGGSTEAFF.

This clone was found once. CDR3 nucleotides: TGTGCCAGCAGTCTAGGCGAGTCACCCCTCCACTTT. Protein: CASSLGESPLHF. V gene TRBV2 combines with J gene TRBJ1-6, with D hard to call. Germline V gene data show CDR1 as SNHLY and CDR2 as FYNNEI. The CDR3 runs 12 residues. V gave up 5 bases and J gave up 10 bases, with 9 bases separating them.

The gene calls are TRBV6-5 and TRBJ1-4; D gene ambiguous. The CDR3 is made up of 13 amino acids. V dropped 7 bases and J dropped 0 bases, with 6 bases sitting between them. Germline V gives CDR1 MNHEY, CDR2 SVGAGI. In DNA, the CDR3 is TGTGCCAGCAAGAAGGCAACTAATGAAAAACTGTTTTTT. This sequence encodes CASKKATNEKLFF.

This clone was detected only once. This CDR3 is CASSPNTGPYEQYF. The CDR3 region has the DNA TGTGCCAGCAGCCCGAATACAGGACCATACGAGCAGTACTTC. This sequence joins TRBV11-2 and TRBJ2-7; D is possibly TRBD1 (5 bases). Germline V CDR1 and CDR2: SGHAT, FQNNGV. This CDR3 region has 14 residues. V was pared by 5 bases and J by 4 bases, with 15 bases between. The variable domain in full, completed from reference TRBV11-2 and TRBJ2-7, reads EAGVAQSPRYKIIEKRQSVAFWCNPISGHATLYWYQQILGQGPKLLIQFQNNGVVDDSQLPKDRFSAERLKGVDSTLKIQPAKLEDSAVYLCASSPNTGPYEQYFGPGTRLTVT.

V and J are TRBV5-5 and TRBJ1-6; a possible D gene is TRBD1 (5 bases). There are 15 residues in the CDR3. Germline assignment: CDR1 SGHKS and CDR2 YYEKEE (reference sequence). V was cut by 7 bases and J by 2 bases, with 13 bases left in between. The CDR3 DNA follows: TGTGCCAGCGAGCTGGGGGTGACCTATAATTCACCCCTCCACTTT. Its translation: CASELGVTYNSPLHF.

The chain joins TRBV12-3 or TRBV12-4 to TRBJ2-7; a possible D gene is TRBD2 (5 bases). CDR3 size: 13 residues. Trimming removed 5 bases from V and 4 bases from J, with 12 bases in between. The CDR3 here is CASSATGWYEQYF. The CDR3, as DNA: TGTGCCAGCAGTGCCACGGGGTGGTACGAGCAGTACTTC.

This sequence joins TRBV28 and TRBJ1-2; tentative D call: TRBD1 (5 bases). V lost 3 bases to trimming and J lost 3 bases, with 8 bases between them. The CDR3 is made up of 13 amino acids. CDR1 and CDR2 from the germline V gene are MDHEN and SYDVKM. Here the CDR3 reads CASSLSQDYGYTF. DNA for the CDR3: TGTGCCAGCAGTTTGTCACAGGACTATGGCTACACCTTC.

The chain joins TRBV4-1 to TRBJ1-6, with unresolved D. The V end lost 6 bases, the J end lost 10 bases, and 16 bases lay between the germline ends. In germline, CDR1 is MGHRA, CDR2 YSYEKL. This CDR3 comprises 14 residues. The CDR3 region is CASRPAGVGSPLHF. The CDR3 bases are TGCGCCAGCAGACCGGCCGGGGTCGGGTCACCCCTCCACTTT.

The chain carries TRBV5-4 and TRBJ1-1; D might be TRBD1 (6 bases). This CDR3 spans 15 amino acids. The V end was cut by 3 bases, the J end by 1 base, with 13 bases between. Germline CDR1 and CDR2: SGHNT and YYREEE (reference sequence). CDR3 nucleotides: TGTGCCAGCAGCTCGTTACAGGGAACGAACACTGAAGCTTTCTTT. Its protein product is CASSSLQGTNTEAFF.

The genes are TRBV7-9 and TRBJ1-4; D perhaps matches TRBD1 (5 bases). The CDR3 contains 14 residues. Germline V gene lookup returns CDR1 SEHNR and CDR2 FQNEAQ (reference sequence). V lost 5 bases and J 7 bases, leaving 14 bases between the germline ends. This chain's CDR3 is CASSPGTRGEKLFF. The CDR3 DNA reads as TGTGCCAGCAGCCCAGGGACGAGGGGTGAAAAACTGTTTTTT.

The chain has TRBV4-2 and TRBJ2-3; 11 nucleotides align to TRBD2. Germline V gene lookup returns CDR1 LGHNA and CDR2 YNFKEQ. CDR3 length: 15 amino acids. The ends lost 4 bases at V and 1 base at J; junction bases unmatched: 1. CDR3 DNA: TGTGCCAGCAGCCTTAGCGGGGGGGGCACAGATACGCAGTATTTT. Translation: CASSLSGGGTDTQYF.

The V call is TRBV6-2 or TRBV6-3, the J call TRBJ2-5; 7 positions agree with TRBD1. V lost 2 bases to trimming and J lost 5 bases; unmatched junction nucleotides: 8. Per the germline V gene, CDR1 is MNHEY and CDR2 is SVGEGT. CDR3 length: 15 residues. Here the CDR3 DNA reads TGTGCCAGCAGTTACAGGGGGCGCGTAGAGGAGACCCAGTACTTC. Translated: CASSYRGRVEETQYF.

V and J are TRBV5-5 and TRBJ2-7; a weak D match, TRBD1 (6 bases). Per the germline V gene, CDR1 is SGHKS and CDR2 is YYEKEE (reference sequence). Trimming cost V 0 bases and J 2 bases, with 9 bases left between them. This CDR3 contains 14 residues. Written as DNA, the CDR3 is TGTGCCAGCAGCTTGGAGGACAGAGCCTACGAGCAGTACTTC. Amino acids: CASSLEDRAYEQYF.

CDR3 sequence reads: CASSSTRKVGAYEQYF. DNA of the CDR3: TGTGCCAGTAGTAGTACCCGAAAGGTAGGAGCCTACGAGCAGTACTTC. This chain uses TRBV19 with TRBJ2-7; D is undetermined. V was cut by 4 bases and J by 2 bases, with 18 bases left in between. The germline CDR1 and CDR2 sequences are LNHDA and SQIVND (reference sequence). CDR3 size: 16 residues. The variable domain in full, with the rest retrieved from reference TRBV19 and TRBJ2-7, is DGGITQSPKYLFRKEGQNVTLSCEQNLNHDAMYWYRQDPGQGLRLIYYSQIVNDFQKGDIAEGYSVSREKKESFPLTVTSAQKNPTAFYLCASSSTRKVGAYEQYFGPGTRLTVT.

V usage is TRBV18 and J usage is TRBJ1-2, with TRBD1 identical over 8 bases. The CDR3 contains 16 residues. The V gene end was trimmed by 0 bases and the J gene end by 1 base; junction bases not matched to a gene: 4. CDR1 is KGHSH, CDR2 LQKENI, per germline. CDR3 protein: CASSPPNRGFNYGYTF. In nucleotides, the CDR3 is TGTGCCAGCTCACCACCAAACAGGGGGTTTAACTATGGCTACACCTTC.

This chain uses TRBV6-5 with TRBJ2-5; TRBD2 is a possible D gene (6 bases). The CDR3 loop spans 14 amino acids. The germline V and J ends were trimmed by 4 bases and 4 bases, with 13 bases remaining between them. Germline loops: CDR1 MNHEY, CDR2 SVGAGI. The CDR3 reads CASSLGLRVETQYF. CDR3 bases: TGTGCCAGCAGTTTGGGACTCCGGGTAGAGACCCAGTACTTC.

The rearrangement links TRBV24-1 to TRBJ1-2; D unresolved. The V gene lost 1 base and the J gene lost 8 bases, with 7 bases spanning the gap. The CDR3 extends over 12 amino acids. The germline CDR1 and CDR2 sequences are KGHDR and SFDVKD. The CDR3 region has the DNA TGTGCCACCAGTGATTTTTCACTGGGCTACACCTTC. Translated, it gives CATSDFSLGYTF.

This clone was counted once. The chain recombines TRBV19 with TRBJ1-2; D gene uncertain. The CDR3 runs to 16 residues. The ends were cut back, 3 bases at V and 3 bases at J, with 17 bases in the middle. Per the germline V gene, CDR1 is LNHDA and CDR2 is SQIVND (reference sequence). CDR3 bases: TGTGCCAGTAGTATCGGAGCCCAGTTAAGAGACTATGGCTACACCTTC. Protein sequence: CASSIGAQLRDYGYTF.

This sequence joins TRBV5-1 and TRBJ1-1; tentative D call: TRBD1 (6 bases). In germline, CDR1 is SGHRS, CDR2 YFSETQ. V lost 1 base, J lost 4 bases, and 14 bases lay in between. CDR3 length: 15 amino acids. CDR3 coding DNA: TGCGCCAGCAGCTTGTCAGGTAAAGGGGGCACTGAAGCTTTCTTT. Residues: CASSLSGKGGTEAFF.

This chain connects TRBV2 to TRBJ2-5; the match to TRBD2 covers 12 bases. Per the germline V gene, CDR1 is SNHLY and CDR2 is FYNNEI. The CDR3 runs 16 residues. With 6 bases clipped from V and 2 bases from J, the junction kept 7 bases outside the gene matches. The CDR3 is CASRLAGGPRQETQYF. The DNA of the CDR3 is TGTGCCAGCAGGCTAGCGGGGGGGCCTAGGCAAGAGACCCAGTACTTC.

The chain combines TRBV3-1 (or the pseudogene TRBV3-2) with TRBJ1-1, with D perhaps TRBD1 (5 bases). The CDR3 totals 15 residues. CDR1 is LGHDT, CDR2 YNNKEL, per germline (reference sequence). V dropped 1 base and J dropped 6 bases, with 15 bases sitting between them. CDR3 nucleotides: TGTGCCAGCAGCCAAGGGAGTGGGACCGGGGCTGAAGCTTTCTTT. Protein sequence: CASSQGSGTGAEAFF.